This is a list of T cell receptor beta chains from one sample in a study of blood T cell repertoires in COVID-19. The protocol was immunoSEQ multiplex PCR, while the TCRdb copy is restricted to in-frame clones and leaves out a portion. The sample comprises hundreds of thousands of clones, 83% of which are singletons, and approximately 9% rests with the top ten. Sequencing input: peripheral blood. The source is a woman in her fifties or sixties who had recovered from COVID-19. CDR3s include the opening cysteine and the closing phenylalanine or tryptophan. A D gene is named only where the DNA matches it firmly. Part of the rows lack a size; the others show once, few, many or a class for expanded clones.

-,TRBJ2-1,-,TRBV28,TGTGCCAGCAGTTTAGGGGGACAAACCCGTGGAGAGCAGTTCTTC,CASSLGGQTRGEQFF
few,TRBJ2-5,TRBD2,TRBV11-2,TGTGCCAGCAGCCCAAGGGTACTAGCGGAACAGACCCAGTACTTC,CASSPRVLAEQTQYF
-,TRBJ2-3,TRBD1,TRBV7-9,TGTGCCAGCAGCTCCCCCCTCGGGACAGGCCCTAAAGATACGCAGTATTTT,CASSSPLGTGPKDTQYF
few,TRBJ1-1,-,TRBV18,TGTGCCAGCTCGGGGGCCGCTCGGGGCACTGAAGCTTTCTTT,CASSGAARGTEAFF
-,TRBJ2-7,TRBD2,TRBV3-1/TRBV3-2,TGTGCCAGCAGCCAAGTGGCTAGCGGGGGGTTCGAGCAGTACTTC,CASSQVASGGFEQYF
-,TRBJ2-1,TRBD1,TRBV5-5,TGTGCCAGCAGCTTTTATCGGACAGGCGTGGTTGAGCAGTTCTTC,CASSFYRTGVVEQFF
-,TRBJ1-2,-,TRBV5-6,TGTGCCAGCAGCCCCCGCACTTGGGGGGGTGGCTACACCTTC,CASSPRTWGGGYTF
-,TRBJ2-7,-,TRBV5-1,TGCGCCAGCAGCTCTAAGCTCTATTCCTACGAGCAGTACTTC,CASSSKLYSYEQYF
-,TRBJ2-5,TRBD1,TRBV14,TGTGCCAGCAGCCAAACCCCAGGGGGCGCGGGAGAGACCCAGTACTTC,CASSQTPGGAGETQYF
-,TRBJ2-1,-,TRBV6-5,TGTGCCAGCACCGAGGGACTGAGCAATGAGCAGTTCTTC,CASTEGLSNEQFF
-,TRBJ2-1,TRBD2,TRBV6-2/TRBV6-3,TGTGCCAGCAGTGCGGGAGGGCGGCATGAGCAGTTCTTC,CASSAGGRHEQFF
-,TRBJ1-2,TRBD1,TRBV28,TGTGCCAGCAGCACAGGGGGGGCTTCTAACTATGGCTACACCTTC,CASSTGGASNYGYTF
-,TRBJ2-7,TRBD1,TRBV5-6,TGTGCCAGCAGTTACGACAGGGGGTACGAGCAGTACTTC,CASSYDRGYEQYF
-,TRBJ2-7,-,TRBV12-1,TGTGCCAGCAGCCCCGGGTTGGGGCCCGCCTACGAGCAGTACTTC,CASSPGLGPAYEQYF
-,TRBJ2-6,-,TRBV5-4,TGTGCCAGCAGCTCCAGGGCGGGGACTGGGGCCAACGTCCTGACTTTC,CASSSRAGTGANVLTF
-,TRBJ2-7,TRBD1,TRBV4-3,TGCGCCAGCAGCCAAGATAATACAGGGGTGCTGAACGAGCAGTACTTC,CASSQDNTGVLNEQYF
-,TRBJ2-7,-,TRBV4-3,TGCGCCAGCAGCCAGGGACACGATAGCTCCTACGAGCAGTACTTC,CASSQGHDSSYEQYF
-,TRBJ2-2,-,TRBV25-1,TGTGCCAGCAGGCCCGGACTACCGGCCGGGGAGCTGTTTTTT,CASRPGLPAGELFF
-,TRBJ2-1,TRBD2,TRBV5-1,TGCGCCAGCAGCTCTAGCGGGAGTCACAATGAGCAGTTCTTC,CASSSSGSHNEQFF
-,TRBJ1-6,TRBD1,TRBV6-2/TRBV6-3,TGTGCCAGCAGTTCCCACAGGGGAAGCTCCTATAATTCACCCCTCCACTTT,CASSSHRGSSYNSPLHF
-,TRBJ2-3,TRBD2,TRBV24-1,TGTGCCACCAGTGACAACGGGACTAGCGTTGGTCCAGATACGCAGTATTTT,CATSDNGTSVGPDTQYF
-,TRBJ1-2,-,TRBV6-5,TGTGCCAGCAGTCGGCAGGGAATAGACTATGGCTACACCTTC,CASSRQGIDYGYTF
-,TRBJ2-5,TRBD1,TRBV5-1,TGCGCCAGCAGCTTCCTTGCCGGGACAGAGATCGAAGAGACCCAGTACTTC,CASSFLAGTEIEETQYF
-,TRBJ1-4,TRBD1,TRBV19,TGTGCCACCAAACAGGGGAGTTGGGAAAAACTGTTTTTT,CATKQGSWEKLFF
once,TRBJ2-1,-,TRBV6-2/TRBV6-3,TGTGCCAGCAGCCCCACTAGCACTGAGCAGTTCTTC,CASSPTSTEQFF
-,TRBJ1-2,TRBD1,TRBV28,TGTGCCAGCAGTACCCAGACAGGGCCCTATGGCTACACCTTC,CASSTQTGPYGYTF
-,TRBJ2-3,-,TRBV6-6,TGTGCCAGCAGTTACTCGATGGCCACAGATACGCAGTATTTT,CASSYSMATDTQYF
-,TRBJ2-1,-,TRBV25-1,TGTGCCAGCCGATATAGCGGAGGCCCTTCGTTCTTC,CASRYSGGPSFF
few,TRBJ2-7,-,TRBV1,TGCACCAGCAGGCTGAGCGGGGTCCACTACGAGCAGTACTTC,CTSRLSGVHYEQYF
once,TRBJ1-1,-,TRBV5-4,TGTGCCAGCAGCTCTGGGGCGTCGGGGGTGAACACTGAAGCTTTCTTT,CASSSGASGVNTEAFF
-,TRBJ2-7,-,TRBV27,TGTGCCAGCAGTTTAGTTGGGGGCTCATTCTACGAGCAGTACTTC,CASSLVGGSFYEQYF
-,TRBJ2-5,-,TRBV4-1,TGCGCCAGCAGCCAAGATCCTCAAGGGACCTTAGGGGGGACCCAGTACTTC,CASSQDPQGTLGGTQYF
-,TRBJ1-2,TRBD1,TRBV6-2/TRBV6-3,TGTGCCAGCAGTAGACCACCGGGACAGGGATATTTGGGCTACACCTTC,CASSRPPGQGYLGYTF
-,TRBJ2-5,-,TRBV2,TGTGCCAGCATCGGGGCCAGGGGATCTTTCAAGACCCAGTACTTC,CASIGARGSFKTQYF
once,TRBJ1-2,-,TRBV5-5,TGTGCCAGCAGCGATGGGTCGGGGGGCGGCTATGGCTACACCTTC,CASSDGSGGGYGYTF
-,TRBJ2-7,-,TRBV27,TGTGCCAGCAGGACAACCTCGGAGCAGTACTTC,CASRTTSEQYF
-,TRBJ2-7,TRBD2,TRBV9,TGTGCCAGCAGCGTGGCTAGCGGGAAGGCCTACGAGCAGTACTTC,CASSVASGKAYEQYF
once,TRBJ1-5,TRBD1,TRBV11-2,TGTGCCAGCAGGCAAACAGGGGAAGGTCAGCCCCAGCATTTT,CASRQTGEGQPQHF
once,TRBJ2-7,-,TRBV20-1,TGCAGTGCTAGTTGGGATGCGGGACCATCCTACGAGCAGTACTTC,CSASWDAGPSYEQYF
-,TRBJ1-2,-,TRBV4-1,TGCGCCAGCAGCCAAGATCGCTTCGGTGGCTACACCTTC,CASSQDRFGGYTF
-,TRBJ1-2,TRBD1,TRBV10-3,TGTGCCATCAGGACCGGGACAGGGGTTGGTGGCTACACCTTC,CAIRTGTGVGGYTF
-,TRBJ1-1,-,TRBV4-3,TGCGCCAGCAGCCACCAGGGCGGGAGGACTGAAGCTTTCTTT,CASSHQGGRTEAFF
few,TRBJ2-2,-,TRBV18,TGTGCCAGCTCACCATTATCAGGGGTCACCGGGGAGCTGTTTTTT,CASSPLSGVTGELFF
-,TRBJ1-4,-,TRBV7-9,TGTGCCAGCAGCTCTAGAGGGGGAATTGAAAAACTGTTTTTT,CASSSRGGIEKLFF
few,TRBJ2-7,TRBD1,TRBV3-1/TRBV3-2,TGTGCCAGCAGCTCCGGGACAGCACTCTACGAGCAGTACTTC,CASSSGTALYEQYF
-,TRBJ1-1,TRBD1,TRBV6-2/TRBV6-3,TGTGCCAGCAGTACGACAGGGGGGAACACTGAAGCTTTCTTT,CASSTTGGNTEAFF
once,TRBJ1-1,TRBD1,TRBV19,TGTGCCACCGGGACAGACCCAATGAACACTGAAGCTTTCTTT,CATGTDPMNTEAFF
-,TRBJ1-1,-,TRBV15,TGTGCCACCAGCAGAGGGGGGCCCATGAACACTGAAGCTTTCTTT,CATSRGGPMNTEAFF
-,TRBJ1-4,TRBD1,TRBV6-6,TGTGCCAGCGGGGACAGGTCGGAAGAGGAAAAACTGTTTTTT,CASGDRSEEEKLFF
-,TRBJ2-3,-,TRBV29-1,TGCAGCGTCCTACTAGGTGGCACAGATACGCAGTATTTT,CSVLLGGTDTQYF
-,TRBJ1-1,-,TRBV28,TGTGCCAGCAGTTTATTCGGTGAAGCTTTCTTT,CASSLFGEAFF
-,TRBJ2-2,-,TRBV7-8,TGTGCCAGCAGCCCCCGCGGGGGCACAGGGAACACCGGGGAGCTGTTTTTT,CASSPRGGTGNTGELFF
few,TRBJ2-2,-,TRBV28,TGTGCCAGCAGTTTTGCGGGGACGAACACCGGGGAGCTGTTTTTT,CASSFAGTNTGELFF
once,TRBJ2-1,-,TRBV5-1,TGCGCCAGCAGCTTGGCCGGTAGCGGCTTATACAATGAGCAGTTCTTC,CASSLAGSGLYNEQFF
few,TRBJ1-2,TRBD1,TRBV3-1/TRBV3-2,TGTGCCAGCAGCCCATTACAGGGGGTCACGAGGGGCTACACCTTC,CASSPLQGVTRGYTF